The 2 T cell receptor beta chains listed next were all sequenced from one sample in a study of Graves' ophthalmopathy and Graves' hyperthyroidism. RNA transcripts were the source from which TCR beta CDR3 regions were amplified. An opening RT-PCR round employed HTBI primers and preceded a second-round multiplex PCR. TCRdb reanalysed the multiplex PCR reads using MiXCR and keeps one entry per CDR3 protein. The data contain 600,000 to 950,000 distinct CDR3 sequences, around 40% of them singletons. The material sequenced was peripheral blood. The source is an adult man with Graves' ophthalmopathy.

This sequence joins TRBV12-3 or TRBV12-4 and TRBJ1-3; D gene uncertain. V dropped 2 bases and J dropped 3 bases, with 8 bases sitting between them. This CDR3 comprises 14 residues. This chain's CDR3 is CASSLRVFGNTIYF. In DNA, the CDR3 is TGTGCCAGCAGTTTACGAGTTTTTGGAAACACCATATATTTT.

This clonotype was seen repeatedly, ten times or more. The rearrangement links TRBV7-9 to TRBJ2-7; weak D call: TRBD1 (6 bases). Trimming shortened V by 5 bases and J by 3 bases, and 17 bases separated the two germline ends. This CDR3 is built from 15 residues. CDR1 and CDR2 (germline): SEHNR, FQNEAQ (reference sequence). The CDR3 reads CASSQDEQTGYEQYF. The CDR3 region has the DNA TGTGCCAGCAGCCAAGATGAACAGACAGGCTACGAGCAGTACTTC.